This is a list of T cell receptor beta chains from one sample in a study of lymphopenia after photon versus proton radiotherapy. The table came from immunoSEQ multiplex PCR; TCRdb's copy has only in-frame clones and leaves some out. The table includes tens of thousands of clones, about 90% detected once. Material: peripheral blood, obtained from a patient treated with proton-based radiotherapy. The source is a man at least 80 years old with esophageal cancer. Both conserved end residues are part of each CDR3. D genes are given only for firm matches.

d_gene | v_gene | CDR3aa
- | TRBV19 | CASSIGVFSGNTIYF
- | TRBV2 | CASRKGGGWGTFNEQFF
- | TRBV28 | CASSLGGNIETQYF
- | TRBV5-4 | CASMGLDRGQETQYF
- | TRBV30 | CAWSVEGGSTEAFF
- | TRBV7-3 | CASSLTFTTGELFF
- | TRBV5-8 | CASSLGGRGGDTEAFF
- | TRBV15 | CATSTNNRGLNTEAFF
- | TRBV7-9 | CASSLGWGGRVDTQYF
- | TRBV5-1 | CASSFGSYSPDTEAFF
- | TRBV2 | CASSEGHARGAIYF
- | TRBV5-1 | CASSLAGPGRREHEQYF
- | TRBV7-6 | CASSLGGSGANVLTF
TRBD1 | TRBV9 | CASSSGGANPGYTF
TRBD1 | TRBV6-1 | CASSGPGQGLYEQYF
- | TRBV18 | CASSPTGGTNEKLFF
TRBD1 | TRBV11-2 | CASSFLTGTETYEQYF
TRBD1 | TRBV6-1 | CASSLEGQAVYEQYF
- | TRBV7-9 | CASSLDGGGAFSGNTIYF
- | TRBV15 | CATSRGASTDTQYF
- | TRBV18 | CASSPPVGGRIYEQYF
- | TRBV7-9 | CASSYLGGGYTF
- | TRBV19 | CASSIDHAGGYNSPLHF
- | TRBV15 | CATGPREYLYNEQFF
TRBD2 | TRBV6-6 | CASSYSGGENEQYF
- | TRBV19 | CASSWDLSYEQYF
- | TRBV6-5 | CASRRGNGEQYF
- | TRBV5-5 | CASSLVMAGFNQPQHF
- | TRBV19 | CASSRTRTNEKLFF
TRBD1 | TRBV6-5 | CASSVDRGLQEQYF
TRBD1 | TRBV5-4 | CASAWDRANTEAFF
- | TRBV27 | CASSSPFAGANVLTF
- | TRBV6-5 | CASSEISSQGHYF
- | TRBV27 | CASSVAGQGQPQHF
- | TRBV4-3 | CASSQVGAGWEKLFF
TRBD1 | TRBV6-1 | CASREFGQGWTEAFF
TRBD1 | TRBV6-1 | CASRETGEVTEAFF
TRBD1 | TRBV27 | CASTPVGQIRAGGYTF
- | TRBV5-4 | CASSLGPRTDYGYTF
TRBD2 | TRBV5-1 | CASSLSGGNYEQYF
- | TRBV6-5 | CASSYLRVGQPQHF
TRBD1 | TRBV7-6 | CASSLGTGGEQYF
TRBD2 | TRBV15 | CATSSSLGAGEGDTQYF
- | TRBV6-6 | CASTPGISYGYTF
- | TRBV11-2 | CASTWQDFSTDTQYF
TRBD1 | TRBV7-9 | CASSPWLAAGGTDAQYF
- | TRBV6-5 | CASKDGYEQYF
- | TRBV10-1 | CASRVQGDGGNTIYF
TRBD1 | TRBV19 | CASRPGQGAYNEQFF
TRBD2 | TRBV10-1 | CASKRDLDNEQFF
- | TRBV2 | CASSLRWGQLHTQYF